The 23 T cell receptor beta chains listed next were all sequenced from one sample in a study of blood T cell repertoires in COVID-19. The assay was immunoSEQ multiplex PCR, and TCRdb's table has in-frame clones only and misses some. Seen here are approximately 280,000 clones, under 90% observed once, and the top ten hold 2% to 2.5%. The sample comprised peripheral blood. The receptors here all came from a man aged 50 or older with acute or convalescent COVID-19.

The genes are TRBV21-1 and TRBJ2-5; the table's D call of TRBD2 was not tested on the DNA. TRBV21-1 is an annotated pseudogene. This CDR3 is built from 14 residues. The CDR3 region is CASWRGGGVETQYF. Here the CDR3 DNA reads TGTGCCAGCTGGCGGGGGGGTGGTGTGGAGACCCAGTACTTC.

V usage is TRBV11-3 and J usage is TRBJ2-7; D perhaps matches TRBD1 (5 bases). Germline CDR1 is SGHNT and CDR2 is YENEEA. Trimming stripped 5 bases from V and 5 bases from J, with 13 bases between. This CDR3 has 13 amino acids. The CDR3 loop reads CASSQRQGDEQYF. CDR3 nucleotide sequence: TGTGCCAGCAGCCAACGACAAGGGGACGAGCAGTACTTC.

This sequence joins TRBV6-5 and TRBJ2-7; possible D gene TRBD2, 5 bases. The length of the CDR3 is 16 residues. Germline V gene lookup returns CDR1 MNHEY and CDR2 SVGAGI. The V end lost 0 bases, the J end lost 3 bases, and 15 bases lay between the germline ends. The DNA for the CDR3 is TGTGCCAGCAGTTACTCCAGAGGGCCTTTTGACTACGAGCAGTACTTC. This sequence encodes CASSYSRGPFDYEQYF.

This chain connects TRBV7-9 to TRBJ2-5; D is perhaps TRBD2 (6 bases). V gave up 4 bases and J gave up 3 bases, with 18 bases separating them. Germline V gene lookup returns CDR1 SEHNR and CDR2 FQNEAQ (reference sequence). The CDR3 contains 16 residues. In DNA, the CDR3 is TGTGCCAGCAGCTCAGGCGTTGGAGGGGCCGAAGAGACCCAGTACTTC. Translation gives CASSSGVGGAEETQYF.

The rearrangement joins TRBV7-9 to TRBJ1-5; D is perhaps TRBD1 (6 bases). In germline, CDR1 is SEHNR, CDR2 FQNEAQ (reference sequence). The V and J ends lost 5 bases and 3 bases respectively, with 11 bases between them. This CDR3 contains 14 residues. The CDR3 DNA sequence: TGTGCCAGCAGCCTAACAGGGAACAATCAGCCCCAGCATTTT. Amino acids: CASSLTGNNQPQHF.

The chain employs TRBV4-1 and TRBJ2-2; no firm D call. V lost 0 bases to trimming and J lost 8 bases, with 10 bases between them. CDR1 and CDR2 from the germline V gene are MGHRA and YSYEKL. The CDR3 has 14 amino acids. DNA for the CDR3: TGCGCCAGCAGCCAAGAGGCCGTCGGGGGGGAGCTGTTTTTT. Protein: CASSQEAVGGELFF.

The chain joins TRBV11-3 to TRBJ2-3; 10 positions agree with TRBD2. Germline assignment: CDR1 SGHNT and CDR2 YENEEA. There are 14 residues in the CDR3. With V trimmed by 5 bases and J by 5 bases, 4 bases remained unmatched. CDR3 sequence: CASSLAGEVDTQYF. Here the CDR3 DNA reads TGTGCCAGCAGCCTAGCGGGGGAGGTAGATACGCAGTATTTT.

Comments on this clone: Other DNA sequences of this sample code for an identical CDR3. The chain joins TRBV5-1 to TRBJ2-5; the D gene is possibly TRBD2 (6 bases). From germline, CDR1 is SGHRS and CDR2 YFSETQ. V lost 0 bases and J lost 5, with 11 bases in between. This CDR3 is built from 14 residues. The CDR3 DNA sequence: TGCGCCAGCAGCTTGGCCGGCAGCGGGGAGACCCAGTACTTC. Translating it yields CASSLAGSGETQYF.

This clone was detected once. The chain couples TRBV7-3 to TRBJ2-2, with 7 bases lining up with TRBD1. In germline, CDR1 is SGHTA, CDR2 FQGTGA. With 8 bases clipped from V and 0 bases from J, the junction kept 3 bases outside the gene matches. The CDR3 contains 14 residues. CDR3 bases: TGTGCCAGCTCGGGACAGCCGAACACCGGGGAGCTGTTTTTT. It is translated as CASSGQPNTGELFF.

The rearrangement uses TRBV5-1 and TRBJ2-1; D is unresolved. The V end lost 4 bases, the J end lost 8 bases, and 13 bases lay between the germline ends. The CDR3 spans 13 residues. CDR1 is SGHRS, CDR2 YFSETQ, per germline. CDR3 sequence: CASSPMAVHEQFF. DNA for the CDR3: TGCGCCAGCAGCCCGATGGCGGTGCATGAGCAGTTCTTC.

This clone has a single count. The same CDR3 arises from other DNA sequences in this sample as well. The chain carries TRBV18 and TRBJ2-1; 10 nucleotides align to TRBD1. Germline assignment: CDR1 KGHSH and CDR2 LQKENI. The junction had 3 bases not matched to a gene; V was cut back by 3 bases and J by 4 bases. The CDR3 is 15 amino acids. The CDR3 reads CASSPDRGLYNEQFF. CDR3 coding DNA: TGTGCCAGCTCACCCGACAGGGGGCTGTACAATGAGCAGTTCTTC.

V usage is TRBV3-1 (or the pseudogene TRBV3-2) and J usage is TRBJ2-4, with 9 bases matching TRBD1. With V trimmed by 4 bases and J by 5 bases, 6 bases remained unmatched. The germline gives CDR1 LGHDT, CDR2 YNNKEL (reference sequence). The CDR3 is 15 amino acids. This chain's CDR3 is CASSLTGGGENIQYF. The CDR3 nucleotides read TGTGCCAGCAGCCTAACAGGGGGCGGAGAAAACATTCAGTACTTC.

CDR3 sequence: CASSSLSGTGEETQYF. The CDR3 coding sequence is TGTGCCAGCAGCTCCCTTTCCGGGACAGGGGAAGAGACCCAGTACTTC. J is TRBJ2-5 and V is TRBV11-3; 10 nucleotides agree with TRBD1. After removal of 4 bases from V and 3 bases from J, the junction contained 8 bases not matched to a gene. The CDR3 has 16 residues. The germline CDR1 and CDR2 sequences are SGHNT and YENEEA.

J is TRBJ2-2 and V is TRBV9, with a tentative D call TRBD1 (5 bases). The V and J ends lost 4 bases and 1 base respectively, with 14 bases between them. The germline V gene encodes CDR1 SGDLS and CDR2 YYNGEE. The CDR3 is 16 residues long. CDR3 amino acids: CASSPTGFGNTGELFF. CDR3 DNA: TGTGCCAGCAGCCCAACAGGTTTTGGGAACACCGGGGAGCTGTTTTTT. Variable domain in full (rest from reference TRBV9 and TRBJ2-2): DSGVTQTPKHLITATGQRVTLRCSPRSGDLSVYWYQQSLDQGLQFLIQYYNGEERAKGNILERFSAQQFPDLHSELNLSSLELGDSALYFCASSPTGFGNTGELFFGEGSRLTVL.

V usage is TRBV3-1 (or the pseudogene TRBV3-2) and J usage is TRBJ2-1; 16 bases map to TRBD2. Germline V CDR1 and CDR2: LGHDT, YNNKEL (reference sequence). The CDR3 contains 19 residues. J gave up 2 bases and V 4 bases, and 8 bases lay outside the gene matches. The CDR3 protein is CASSPGLAGGLGAYNEQFF. The CDR3 coding sequence is TGTGCCAGCAGCCCGGGACTAGCGGGGGGGCTTGGGGCCTACAATGAGCAGTTCTTC.

J is TRBJ2-3 and V is TRBV5-1; tentative D call: TRBD2 (6 bases). This CDR3 has 16 residues. Germline values: CDR1 SGHRS, CDR2 YFSETQ. Trimming pared 4 bases from V and 1 base from J, leaving 16 bases between. The CDR3 protein is CASSPTSGGGTDTQYF. CDR3 bases: TGCGCCAGCAGCCCCACCTCTGGCGGGGGCACAGATACGCAGTATTTT.

This clone was seen a single time. This chain uses TRBV19 with TRBJ2-2; D might be TRBD1 (5 bases). Germline assignment: CDR1 LNHDA and CDR2 SQIVND (reference sequence). V lost 7 bases to trimming and J lost 0 bases, with 12 bases between them. This CDR3 region has 15 residues. The CDR3 DNA follows: TGTGCCAGTAATACAGGACCTGCGAACACCGGGGAGCTGTTTTTT. Translation gives CASNTGPANTGELFF.

This chain uses TRBV6-4 with TRBJ2-1; TRBD1 is a possible D gene (5 bases). The V end was cut by 0 bases, the J end by 4 bases, with 13 bases between. The CDR3 length is 16 residues. The germline V gene encodes CDR1 MRHNA and CDR2 SNTAGT. CDR3 in DNA: TGTGCCAGCAGTGACTCGGGGCTAGAGGATTACAATGAGCAGTTCTTC. Translating gives CASSDSGLEDYNEQFF.

The chain carries TRBV7-2 and TRBJ2-3, with 8 bases aligning to TRBD2. The junction had 15 bases not matched to a gene; V was cut back by 5 bases and J by 5 bases. The CDR3 contains 17 residues. Germline V gene data show CDR1 as SGHTA and CDR2 as FQGNSA. CDR3 in amino acids: CASSLGYSGGSIDTQYF. As DNA, the CDR3 is TGTGCCAGCAGCCTTGGGTACAGCGGGGGATCCATAGATACGCAGTATTTT. The full variable domain, its missing parts supplied by reference TRBV7-2 and TRBJ2-3, is GAGVSQSPSNKVTEKGKDVELRCDPISGHTALYWYRQSLGQGLEFLIYFQGNSAPDKSGLPSDRFSAERTGGSVSTLTIQRTQQEDSAVYLCASSLGYSGGSIDTQYFGPGTRLTVL.

The chain couples TRBV2 to TRBJ1-1; D remains unclear. CDR1 and CDR2 (germline): SNHLY, FYNNEI. There are 13 residues in the CDR3. V gave up 5 bases and J gave up 0 bases, with 7 bases separating them. In nucleotides, the CDR3 is TGTGCCAGCAGTAAACAGATGAACACTGAAGCTTTCTTT. Its translation is CASSKQMNTEAFF.

CDR3 DNA: TGTGCCAGTAGTCGGATACAGAGAAACACCGGGGAGCTGTTTTTT. It is translated as CASSRIQRNTGELFF. This chain links TRBV19 with TRBJ2-2; D gene ambiguous. V was cut by 5 bases and J by 2 bases, with 12 bases left in between. This CDR3 is 15 amino acids long. The V gene's germline CDR1 is LNHDA and CDR2 SQIVND (reference sequence).

The genes are TRBV6-5 and TRBJ1-2; 7 nucleotides match TRBD1. CDR3 size: 15 residues. The germline V gene has CDR1 MNHEY and CDR2 SVGAGI. V shed 4 bases, J shed 2 bases, and the junction held 7 bases outside the gene matches. CDR3 nucleotides: TGTGCCAGCAGTTCGGGAGGGGGCGCGAACTATGGCTACACCTTC. This encodes CASSSGGGANYGYTF.

The CDR3 loop reads CASSQDRRGGGRTGELFF. CDR3 sequence (DNA): TGTGCCAGCAGCCAAGATCGAAGGGGCGGGGGCAGGACCGGGGAGCTGTTTTTT. This chain links TRBV3-1 (or the pseudogene TRBV3-2) with TRBJ2-2; D may be TRBD2 (7 bases). V lost 0 bases and J 5 bases, leaving 19 bases between the germline ends. The germline gives CDR1 LGHDT, CDR2 YNNKEL (reference sequence). This CDR3 contains 18 residues.